The clone carrying this TCR beta chain was seen only a few times. Its specificity is unknown. The germline CDR1 and CDR2 sequences are SNHLY and FYNNEI. CDR3 length equals 14 residues. Trimming took 2 bases from V and 2 from J, leaving 10 bases between them. TCRdb keeps only in-frame clones here, not all; method: immunoSEQ multiplex PCR. The sample comprises approximately 200,000 clones, 88% of which are singletons, and about 2.7% rests with the top ten. The data stem from a study of cytomegalovirus exposure and HLA in healthy donors. The study's findings and limits: The study labeled around 160 TCR beta chains cytomegalovirus-associated.

The approximately 120-subject validation cohort, separate from the approximately 670-subject first cohort, included the donors. Sequenced material: PBMCs. This receptor was obtained from a woman aged 18-29 years in good health and CMV-seronegative. This chain links TRBV2 with TRBJ2-7; no definite D call. Here the CDR3 reads CASSELRIAYEQYF. The CDR3 DNA is TGTGCCAGCAGTGAACTCAGGATCGCCTACGAGCAGTACTTC. The complete variable domain, with remaining parts taken from reference TRBV2 and TRBJ2-7, reads EPEVTQTPSHQVTQMGQEVILRCVPISNHLYFYWYRQILGQKVEFLVSFYNNEISEKSEIFDDQFSVERPDGSNFTLKIRSTKLEDSAMYFCASSELRIAYEQYFGPGTRLTVT.